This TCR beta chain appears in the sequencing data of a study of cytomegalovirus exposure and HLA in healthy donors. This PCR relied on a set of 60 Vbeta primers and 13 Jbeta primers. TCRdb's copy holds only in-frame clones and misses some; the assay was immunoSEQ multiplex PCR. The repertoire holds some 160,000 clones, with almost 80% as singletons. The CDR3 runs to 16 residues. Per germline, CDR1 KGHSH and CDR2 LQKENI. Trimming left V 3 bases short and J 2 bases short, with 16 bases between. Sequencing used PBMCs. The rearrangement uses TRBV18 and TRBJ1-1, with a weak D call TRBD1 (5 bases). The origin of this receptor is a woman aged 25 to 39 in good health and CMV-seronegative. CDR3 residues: CASSPLPTDSNTEAFF. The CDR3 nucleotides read TGTGCCAGCTCACCCTTACCGACAGATTCTAACACTGAAGCTTTCTTT.